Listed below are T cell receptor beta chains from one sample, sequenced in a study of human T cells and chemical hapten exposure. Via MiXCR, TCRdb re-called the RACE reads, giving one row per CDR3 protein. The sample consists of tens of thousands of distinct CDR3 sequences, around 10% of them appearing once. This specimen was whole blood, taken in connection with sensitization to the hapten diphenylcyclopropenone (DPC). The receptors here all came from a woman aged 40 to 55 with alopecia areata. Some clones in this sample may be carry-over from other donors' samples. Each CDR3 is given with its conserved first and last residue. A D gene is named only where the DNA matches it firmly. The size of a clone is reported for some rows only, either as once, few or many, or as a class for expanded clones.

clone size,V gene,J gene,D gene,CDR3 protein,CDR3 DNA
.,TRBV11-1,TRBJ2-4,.,CASSLKSGGRQSIQYF,TGTGCCAGCAGCTTAAAGTCGGGGGGCCGGCAGTCGATTCAGTACTTC
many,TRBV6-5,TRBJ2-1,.,CASSSEGAYNEQFF,TGTGCCAGCAGTTCGGAGGGCGCCTACAATGAGCAGTTCTTC
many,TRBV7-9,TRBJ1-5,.,CASSGGEGWNQPQHF,TGTGCCAGCAGCGGGGGCGAGGGCTGGAATCAGCCCCAGCATTTT
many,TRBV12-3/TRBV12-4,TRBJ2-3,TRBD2,CASSLGLAGADTQYF,TGTGCCAGCAGTTTAGGGCTAGCGGGAGCAGATACGCAGTATTTT
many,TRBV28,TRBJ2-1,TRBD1,CASSLWVPRGRVGLDNEQFF,TGTGCCAGCAGTTTATGGGTCCCCAGGGGGCGGGTCGGATTGGACAATGAGCAGTTCTTC
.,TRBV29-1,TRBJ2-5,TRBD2,CSVAGTSGGETQYF,TGCAGCGTCGCCGGGACTAGCGGAGGAGAGACCCAGTACTTC
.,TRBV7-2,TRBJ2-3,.,CASSLAGRPSPYTQYF,TGTGCCAGCAGCTTAGCTGGGAGACCCAGCCCGTATACGCAGTATTTT
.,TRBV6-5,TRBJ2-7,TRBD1,CASSRVRTGSSYEQYF,TGTGCCAGCAGCCGCGTCCGGACAGGGTCATCCTACGAGCAGTACTTC
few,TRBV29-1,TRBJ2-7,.,CSVEALTGPTTYEQYF,TGCAGCGTTGAAGCCCTAACAGGCCCAACGACCTACGAGCAGTACTTC
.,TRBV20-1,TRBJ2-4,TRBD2,CSAATSGGAESLNIQYF,TGCAGTGCCGCGACTAGCGGGGGGGCCGAGTCCCTAAACATTCAGTACTTC
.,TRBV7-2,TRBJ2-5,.,CASSLARADQETQYF,TGTGCCAGCAGCTTAGCCAGGGCGGACCAAGAGACCCAGTACTTC
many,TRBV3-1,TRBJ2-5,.,CASSPLPRETQYF,TGTGCCAGCAGCCCCCTTCCGCGGGAGACCCAGTACTTC
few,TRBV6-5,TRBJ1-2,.,CASRPSGVGGYTF,TGTGCCAGCAGGCCCTCAGGGGTCGGGGGCTACACCTTC
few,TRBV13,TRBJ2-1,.,CASSSATYNEQFF,TGTGCCAGCAGCTCCGCGACCTACAATGAGCAGTTCTTC
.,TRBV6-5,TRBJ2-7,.,CASSLGATIYEQYF,TGTGCCAGCAGTCTTGGGGCAACTATCTACGAGCAGTACTTC
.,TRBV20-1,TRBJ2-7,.,CSARIPSASYEQYF,TGCAGTGCTAGGATTCCCTCGGCTTCCTACGAGCAGTACTTC